This T cell receptor (beta chain) was obtained from a study of blood T cells in healthy people across ages. The wider study: Capturing about one barcoded beta molecule per two T cells was achieved by template switching. General study findings and limits: Whereas aged donors had fewer naive CD4+ cells, long-lived donors had more of them and higher diversity. Measured against age, TCR beta diversity per million T cells decreased in a roughly linear manner.

This clonotype was counted between two and nine times. Antigen unknown. J was trimmed by 6 bases and V by 5 bases; bases with no gene match: 7. Germline CDR1 reads SGHKS; CDR2 reads YYEKEE (reference sequence). The CDR3 loop spans 13 amino acids. Primers used in a second PCR of roughly 7 to 11 cycles were a sample-barcoded 5' primer and a J-beta primer mix. TCRdb reprocessed the 5' RACE reads with MiXCR, giving one entry per CDR3 protein. The profile covers about 680,000 distinct CDR3 sequences, with 45% to 50% appearing a single time and roughly 31% taken by the ten largest. The sequence derives from an older woman in good health. V is TRBV5-5 and J is TRBJ1-1; 7 nucleotides match TRBD1. What was sequenced was blood. The CDR3 sequence: CASRPTGTAEAFF. CDR3 bases: TGTGCCAGCAGGCCGACAGGGACCGCTGAAGCTTTCTTT.